One sample yielded the 26 T cell receptor beta chains listed below, sequenced in a study of cytomegalovirus exposure and HLA in healthy donors. This PCR relied on a set of 60 Vbeta primers and 13 Jbeta primers. Sequencing used immunoSEQ multiplex PCR; TCRdb keeps in-frame clones, though not all of them. This sample's clone table lists about 42,000 clones. Sequenced input: PBMCs. These receptors originate from a man between 25 and 39 years old in good health and CMV-seronegative.

The rearrangement joins TRBV6-5 to TRBJ2-7; 8 bases align to TRBD2. J was trimmed by 2 bases and V by 2 bases; bases with no gene match: 5. Looked up from germline, CDR1 is MNHEY and CDR2 is SVGAGI. The CDR3 consists of 15 residues. CDR3 DNA: TGTGCCAGCAGTTACGGGGTAGCGGGGACCTACGAGCAGTACTTC. Translated, it gives CASSYGVAGTYEQYF.

The chain uses TRBV6-5 and TRBJ2-7; 7 bases line up with TRBD1. Germline V gene sequence: CDR1 MNHEY, CDR2 SVGAGI. V trimming: 5 bases; J trimming: 3 bases; junction bases outside the gene matches: 7. The length of the CDR3 is 14 residues. The CDR3 sequence: CASSRGQIVYEQYF. CDR3 bases: TGTGCCAGCAGTAGGGGACAGATTGTCTACGAGCAGTACTTC.

This rearrangement joins TRBV15 to TRBJ2-1, with D perhaps TRBD2 (6 bases). V was cut by 0 bases and J by 8 bases, with 8 bases left in between. The germline V gene encodes CDR1 LNHNV and CDR2 YYDKDF (reference sequence). The CDR3 length is 13 residues. CDR3 DNA sequence: TGTGCCACCAGCAGAGAACTAGCATATGAGCAGTTCTTC. This gives the protein CATSRELAYEQFF. The whole variable domain, remainder taken from reference TRBV15 and TRBJ2-1, is DAMVIQNPRYQVTQFGKPVTLSCSQTLNHNVMYWYQQKSSQAPKLLFHYYDKDFNNEADTPDNFQSRRPNTSFCFLDIRSPGLGDTAMYLCATSRELAYEQFFGPGTRLTVL.

The rearrangement links TRBV5-6 to TRBJ2-7; TRBD2 aligns across 13 bases. Looked up from germline, CDR1 is SGHDT and CDR2 is YYEEEE. The V gene end was trimmed by 4 bases and the J gene end by 4 bases; junction bases not matched to a gene: 5. This CDR3 is 15 amino acids long. The CDR3 protein is CASSHGLAGDYEQYF. The CDR3 nucleotides are TGTGCCAGCAGCCACGGACTAGCGGGGGATTACGAGCAGTACTTC. Variable domain in full (rest from reference TRBV5-6 and TRBJ2-7): DAGVTQSPTHLIKTRGQQVTLRCSPKSGHDTVSWYQQALGQGPQFIFQYYEEEERQRGNFPDRFSGHQFPNYSSELNVNALLLGDSALYLCASSHGLAGDYEQYFGPGTRLTVT.

V is TRBV4-2 and J is TRBJ1-2; possible D gene TRBD1, 6 bases. The V end lost 0 bases, the J end lost 2 bases, and 10 bases lay between the germline ends. The germline V gene encodes CDR1 LGHNA and CDR2 YNFKEQ. The CDR3 extends over 15 amino acids. The DNA for the CDR3 is TGTGCCAGCAGCCAAGAAGGGGGATTCAACTATGGCTACACCTTC. Amino acids: CASSQEGGFNYGYTF.

V gene TRBV5-1 combines with J gene TRBJ1-1, with TRBD1 matching 8 bases. Looked up from germline, CDR1 is SGHRS and CDR2 is YFSETQ. CDR3 length: 13 amino acids. V lost 4 bases to trimming and J lost 4 bases; unmatched junction nucleotides: 3. CDR3 sequence (DNA): TGCGCCAGCAGCCCAGGGGGCTTCACTGAAGCTTTCTTT. Amino acids: CASSPGGFTEAFF.

The chain employs TRBV29-1 and TRBJ1-1, with D unresolved. V dropped 5 bases and J dropped 1 base, with 11 bases sitting between them. The V gene's germline CDR1 is SQVTM and CDR2 ANQGSEA. The CDR3 length is 13 residues. The CDR3 DNA sequence: TGCAGCGTTTCCGGACGGGAGAACACTGAAGCTTTCTTT. Encoded protein: CSVSGRENTEAFF.

This chain joins TRBV19 and TRBJ2-5, with D possibly being TRBD2 (6 bases). V was cut by 2 bases and J by 4 bases, with 11 bases left in between. This CDR3 region has 14 residues. The germline CDR1 and CDR2 sequences are LNHDA and SQIVND (reference sequence). CDR3 in DNA: TGTGCCAGTAGTATATCGGGAGTACGAGAGACCCAGTACTTC. The encoded protein is CASSISGVRETQYF.

The chain uses TRBV2 and TRBJ1-1; TRBD1 matches at 12 bases. CDR1 and CDR2 from the germline V gene are SNHLY and FYNNEI. The V and J ends lost 6 bases and 8 bases, in that order; junction bases with no gene match: 4. The CDR3 sequence is 13 residues long. CDR3 amino acids: CASRPGQGAEAFF. The CDR3 region has the DNA TGTGCCAGCAGACCGGGACAGGGGGCAGAAGCTTTCTTT.

This chain links TRBV6-5 with TRBJ2-1; 11 nucleotides line up with TRBD2. Germline CDR1 and CDR2: MNHEY and SVGAGI. Trimming cost V 5 bases and J 7 bases; bases outside gene matches: 7. This CDR3 is 15 amino acids long. The CDR3 loop is CASSQLAGGENEQFF. The CDR3 coding sequence is TGTGCCAGCAGTCAGCTAGCGGGAGGTGAGAATGAGCAGTTCTTC.

The rearrangement joins TRBV10-3 to TRBJ1-2; TRBD1 aligns across 9 bases. The trim removed 7 bases at V and 7 bases at J, leaving 10 bases unmatched. The CDR3 is made up of 14 amino acids. Looked up from germline, CDR1 is ENHRY and CDR2 is SYGVKD. CDR3 protein: CAITTGTGNGGYTF. The CDR3 DNA reads TGTGCCATCACCACCGGGACAGGGAACGGTGGCTACACCTTC.

The chain is built from TRBV19 and TRBJ2-7; 8 bases line up with TRBD1. The germline V gene encodes CDR1 LNHDA and CDR2 SQIVND (reference sequence). The CDR3 consists of 14 residues. V lost 5 bases, J lost 7 bases, and 10 bases stayed unmatched. This chain's CDR3 is CASSPGTGLWEQYF. CDR3 in DNA: TGTGCCAGTAGTCCAGGGACAGGTTTGTGGGAGCAGTACTTC.

The chain recombines TRBV20-1 with TRBJ2-7, with D hard to call. The germline CDR1 and CDR2 sequences are DFQATT and SNEGSKA (reference sequence). The V and J ends lost 6 bases and 3 bases respectively, with 9 bases between them. The CDR3 spans 11 residues. For the CDR3, the DNA is TGCAGTGCCAACCAGGTCTACGAGCAGTACTTC. Translated: CSANQVYEQYF.

CDR3 protein: CSVRTSGETYEQYF. The CDR3, as DNA: TGCAGCGTAAGGACTAGCGGGGAAACCTACGAGCAGTACTTC. The chain combines TRBV29-1 with TRBJ2-7; 12 positions agree with TRBD2. CDR3 length: 14 amino acids. The V gene's germline CDR1 is SQVTM and CDR2 ANQGSEA. Losses at the gene ends were 6 bases for V and 2 bases for J; bases not matched to a gene: 5.

This chain joins TRBV19 and TRBJ1-1; D is perhaps TRBD1 (5 bases). Germline CDR1 reads LNHDA; CDR2 reads SQIVND (reference sequence). This CDR3 spans 14 amino acids. The V end lost 5 bases, the J end lost 1 base, and 11 bases lay between the germline ends. In nucleotides, the CDR3 is TGTGCCAGTAGTGGAGTAAGGGGGAACACTGAAGCTTTCTTT. As protein: CASSGVRGNTEAFF.

This rearrangement joins TRBV29-1 to TRBJ2-7, with 9 bases that match TRBD2. From germline, CDR1 is SQVTM and CDR2 ANQGSEA. This CDR3 has 17 amino acids. Trimming removed 7 bases from V and 4 bases from J; junction bases left unmatched: 20. The CDR3 loop reads CSATGVAGDRGPYEQYF. In nucleotides, the CDR3 is TGCAGCGCCACGGGGGTAGCGGGGGATCGCGGCCCGTACGAGCAGTACTTC.

The genes are TRBV5-1 and TRBJ1-1, with 10 bases fitting TRBD1. This CDR3 has 15 residues. The trim removed 1 base at V and 3 bases at J, leaving 3 bases unmatched. Germline loops: CDR1 SGHRS, CDR2 YFSETQ. In DNA form, the CDR3 reads TGCGCCAGCAGCTTGTCCGGGACAGGGGACACTGAAGCTTTCTTT. Translating it yields CASSLSGTGDTEAFF.

The V call is TRBV4-2, the J call TRBJ2-7; 10 bases map to TRBD2. CDR1 and CDR2 from the germline V gene are LGHNA and YNFKEQ. The junction had 7 bases not matched to a gene; V was cut back by 6 bases and J by 2 bases. The CDR3 totals 15 residues. This chain's CDR3 is CASRPLAGDPYEQYF. The CDR3 DNA sequence: TGTGCCAGCAGACCCCTAGCGGGAGATCCCTACGAGCAGTACTTC.

The chain combines TRBV13 with TRBJ2-7; D might be TRBD2 (6 bases). This CDR3 has 12 residues. Germline CDR1 is PRHDT and CDR2 is FYEKMQ (reference sequence). V was clipped by 8 bases and J by 11 bases, with 19 bases between them. The CDR3, as DNA: TGTGCCAGCGGACCTCGGGCGGGCGGGGAGTACTTC. It specifies CASGPRAGGEYF.

As to this clone: One junction end does not reproduce the germline sequence, and a read error may be involved. The gene calls are TRBV6-5 and TRBJ1-1, with D unclear. There are 13 residues in the CDR3. Germline CDR1 and CDR2: MNHEY and SVGAGI. The CDR3 here is CASSPGVKTEAFF. As DNA, the CDR3 is TGTGCCAGCAGCCCCGGGGTGAAAACTGAAGCTTTCTTT.

The chain combines TRBV5-1 with TRBJ2-1, with 10 positions matching TRBD2. V trimming: 0 bases; J trimming: 8 bases; junction bases outside the gene matches: 8. The CDR3 is made up of 16 amino acids. The germline V gene has CDR1 SGHRS and CDR2 YFSETQ. The CDR3 is CASSLAETSGTHEQFF. The CDR3 bases are TGCGCCAGCAGCTTGGCCGAAACTAGCGGGACCCATGAGCAGTTCTTC.

The V and J genes are TRBV4-2 and TRBJ2-4, with D perhaps TRBD1 (6 bases). Germline V CDR1 and CDR2: LGHNA, YNFKEQ. Deletions cut 2 bases from V and 1 base from J, with 12 bases between. The length of the CDR3 is 16 residues. The CDR3 reads CASSQILRGAKNIQYF. CDR3 sequence (DNA): TGTGCCAGCAGCCAAATCCTTAGGGGGGCCAAAAACATTCAGTACTTC.

The chain uses TRBV7-9 and TRBJ2-7; D gene uncertain. Trimming took off 3 bases at V and 1 base at J, with 7 bases between the two ends. Germline lookup yields CDR1 SEHNR and CDR2 FQNEAQ (reference sequence). This CDR3 is 13 amino acids long. The CDR3 sequence is CASSLGPSYEQYF. The CDR3 bases are TGTGCCAGCAGCTTGGGCCCGTCCTACGAGCAGTACTTC.

The CDR3 bases are TGCGCCAGCAGCCAGGGCGGGACAGGGGGTCACGAAGCTTTCTTT. Translating gives CASSQGGTGGHEAFF. This rearrangement joins TRBV4-1 to TRBJ1-1; the match to TRBD1 covers 11 bases. V gave up 3 bases and J gave up 8 bases; unmatched junction bases: 8. The CDR3 sequence is 15 residues long. Germline lookup yields CDR1 MGHRA and CDR2 YSYEKL.

The V call is TRBV5-4, the J call TRBJ1-2; possible D gene TRBD1, 5 bases. The CDR3 covers 15 residues. V was pared by 0 bases and J by 3 bases, with 12 bases between. Germline V gives CDR1 SGHNT, CDR2 YYREEE (reference sequence). The CDR3 DNA follows: TGTGCCAGCAGCTTGGAGGGCAGGGTGGACTATGGCTACACCTTC. This translates into CASSLEGRVDYGYTF.

This chain uses TRBV6-1 with TRBJ2-7, with D possibly TRBD2 on 5 matching bases. V was trimmed by 3 bases and J by 1 base, leaving 19 bases between them. CDR3 size: 17 residues. Germline V gene data show CDR1 as MNHNS and CDR2 as SASEGT. CDR3 sequence (DNA): TGTGCCAGCAGTGATTCGGACGGAAGACTACTATCCTACGAGCAGTACTTC. This sequence encodes CASSDSDGRLLSYEQYF.